This T cell receptor beta chain is drawn from a study of T cells in Graves' hyperthyroidism and ophthalmopathy. Study-wide results and caveats: Peripheral blood also featured most of the thyroid clonotypes expanded above 0.001. The model forecast ophthalmopathy, anticipating it by a median approximately 7 months before onset.

The CDR3 is 16 amino acids. The V and J ends lost 3 bases and 0 bases respectively, with 11 bases between them. Germline V gene data show CDR1 as KGHDR and CDR2 as SFDVKD. Exclusions: uncontrolled infection, other autoimmune disease, pregnancy, lactation. It was RNA transcripts that yielded the amplified TCR beta CDR3 regions. A set of HTBI primers served as the primers for a first-round RT-PCR of the TCR CDR3. TCRdb re-called the multiplex PCR reads with MiXCR, one entry per CDR3 protein. Of 300,000 to 400,000 distinct CDR3 sequences listed, roughly 18% are singletons. In this sample, this clonotype turned up many times. Its specificity is not known.

The TCR originated in a woman between 45 and 65 years old with Graves' hyperthyroidism. The V gene is TRBV24-1, the J gene TRBJ1-5; possibly TRBD1 for D (5 bases). The sample taken for sequencing was blood. The CDR3 sequence: CATSDPQDFSNQPQHF. CDR3 coding DNA: TGTGCCACCAGTGATCCACAGGACTTTAGCAATCAGCCCCAGCATTTT.